This T cell receptor beta chain was profiled in a study of CD4 T cells in relation to SARS-CoV-2 and coronaviruses. Study outcomes and limitations: Compared with monoreactive clones, crossreactive clones showed significantly weaker SARS-CoV-2 expansion. This crossreactivity analysis covered spike protein alone, no other viral proteins.

TCRdb's table, derived via immunoSEQ multiplex PCR, lists solely in-frame clones and lacks some. The sample carries about 40,000 clones, around 77% recorded once. The CDR3 consists of 14 residues. CDR1 is SGHNT and CDR2 is YYREEE in the germline V gene (reference sequence). Trimming took off 0 bases at V and 1 base at J, with 7 bases between the two ends. Sorted naive or memory CD4+ cells met CEF peptides for over 8 days. Details on this clone: The antigen remains undetermined.

Sample: memory CD4+ T cells from PBMCs, cultured in vitro. The clonotype originates from an adult with COVID-19. V is TRBV5-4 and J is TRBJ2-5; D is unclear. CDR3 nucleotides: TGTGCCAGCAGCTTGGCCGCAGCCCAAGAGACCCAGTACTTC. It codes for CASSLAAAQETQYF.